This T cell receptor (beta chain) came from a study of shared clonotypes between healthy human individuals. CD45RO-negative, CCR7-selected cells formed the naive CD8 fraction, which excluded terminally differentiated effector memory CD45RA+ cells. Adult Caucasians living in Nashville, Tennessee made up all of the donors. Details on this clone: Antigen unknown.

Points from the study as a whole: Generally, naive subsets came out with larger estimated richness than memory subsets.

V shed 9 bases and J 4 bases; nucleotides not matched to a gene: 7. Per the germline V gene, CDR1 is MGHDK and CDR2 is SYGVNS. This CDR3 has 13 amino acids. Every immunoSEQ plate was one replicate of a subset's evenly spread DNA. Clones were sequenced by immunoSEQ multiplex PCR, and TCRdb holds only the in-frame ones, with some missing. The repertoire has fewer than 1 million clones, about 96% of them found once; the top ten carry less than 0.25%. The source material was naive CD8+ T cells sorted from blood. The sequence was collected from a young man in good health. The V call is TRBV25-1, the J call TRBJ2-7; TRBD1 matches at 9 bases. In DNA form, the CDR3 reads TGTGCCAGGAACAGGGGGCTTGGTTACGAGCAGTACTTC. As protein: CARNRGLGYEQYF.